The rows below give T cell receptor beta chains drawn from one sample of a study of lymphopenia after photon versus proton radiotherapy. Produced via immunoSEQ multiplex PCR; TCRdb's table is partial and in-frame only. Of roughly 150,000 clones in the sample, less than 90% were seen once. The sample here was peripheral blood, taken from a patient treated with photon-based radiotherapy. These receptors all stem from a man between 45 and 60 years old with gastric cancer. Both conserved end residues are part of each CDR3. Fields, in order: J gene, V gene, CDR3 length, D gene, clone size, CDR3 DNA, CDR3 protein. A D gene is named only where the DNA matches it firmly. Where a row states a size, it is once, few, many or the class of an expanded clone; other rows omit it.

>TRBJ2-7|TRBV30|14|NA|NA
TGTGCCTGGAGTACAGGGGGGGGTTCCTACGAGCAGTACTTC
CAWSTGGGSYEQYF
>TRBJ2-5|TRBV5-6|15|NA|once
TGTGCCAGCAGCCCCTGGGGTGAGGGCGAAGAGACCCAGTACTTC
CASSPWGEGEETQYF
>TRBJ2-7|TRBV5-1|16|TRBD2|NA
TGCGCCAGCAGCTTAGTCCCTAGCGGGAGGTTCAACGAGCAGTACTTC
CASSLVPSGRFNEQYF
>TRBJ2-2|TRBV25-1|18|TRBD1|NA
TGTGCCAGCAGTGAGGGGACAGGGGGCGCACGGGGCACCGGGGAGCTGTTTTTT
CASSEGTGGARGTGELFF
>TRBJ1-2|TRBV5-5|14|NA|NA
TGTGCCAGCAGCCGTGACAACATTAACTATGGCTACACCTTC
CASSRDNINYGYTF
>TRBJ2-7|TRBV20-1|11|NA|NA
TGCAGTGTATTGGGTCTGAACGAGCAGTACTTC
CSVLGLNEQYF
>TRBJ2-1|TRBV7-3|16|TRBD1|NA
TGTGCCAGCAGCTTGACTAGGGACAGGGCGGGCAATGAGCAGTTCTTC
CASSLTRDRAGNEQFF
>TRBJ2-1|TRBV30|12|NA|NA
TGTGCCTGGAGTGTACCGGCGAGTGAGCAGTTCTTC
CAWSVPASEQFF
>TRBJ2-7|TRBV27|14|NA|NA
TGTGCCAGCGGGGCCGAGTTGAGCTCCTACGAGCAGTACTTC
CASGAELSSYEQYF
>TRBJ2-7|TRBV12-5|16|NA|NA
TGTGCTAGTGGTTTGGTACTGGGTAGTACCCCCTACGAGCAGTACTTC
CASGLVLGSTPYEQYF
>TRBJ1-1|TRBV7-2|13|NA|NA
TGTGCCAGCAGACTACAGATGAACACTGAAGCTTTCTTT
CASRLQMNTEAFF
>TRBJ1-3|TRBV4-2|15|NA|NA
TGTGCCAGCAGCCAAGCTCGGGGGACAGGAAACACCATATATTTT
CASSQARGTGNTIYF
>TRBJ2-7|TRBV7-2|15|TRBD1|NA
TGTGCCAGCAGCCCCACCGGGACAGGGGGCTACGAGCAGTACTTC
CASSPTGTGGYEQYF
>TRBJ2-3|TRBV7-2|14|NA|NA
TGTGCCAGCAGCTCCCGGGGAACGACAGATACGCAGTATTTT
CASSSRGTTDTQYF
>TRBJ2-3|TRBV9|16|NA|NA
TGTGCCAGCAGCGATGGGGCTATTGCTAGCACAGATACGCAGTATTTT
CASSDGAIASTDTQYF
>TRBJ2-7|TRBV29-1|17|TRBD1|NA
TGCAGCGTTGAAGTGGGAAAGAGACAGGGTGGGCCCTACGAGCAGTACTTC
CSVEVGKRQGGPYEQYF
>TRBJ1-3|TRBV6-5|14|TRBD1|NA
TGTGCCAGCGGGACAGGGGAATTCGAAAACACCATATATTTT
CASGTGEFENTIYF
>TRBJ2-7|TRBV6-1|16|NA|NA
TGTGCCAGCAGTGAGATCGAGCGGGTTGGGGTCTACGAGCAGTACTTC
CASSEIERVGVYEQYF
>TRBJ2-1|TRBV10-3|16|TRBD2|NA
TGTGCCATCAGTGAGTTCCCGGGACTAGCCGCTAATGAGCAGTTCTTC
CAISEFPGLAANEQFF
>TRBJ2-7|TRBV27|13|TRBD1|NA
TGTGCCAGCAGTTTCGACAGGGCCTACGAGCAGTACTTC
CASSFDRAYEQYF
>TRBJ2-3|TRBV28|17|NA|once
TGTGCCAGCAGCGCTTTATACCGGCAGGTTAGCACAGATACGCAGTATTTT
CASSALYRQVSTDTQYF
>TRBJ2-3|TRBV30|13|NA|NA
TGTGCCTGGAGTGTATCCGGCACAGATACGCAGTATTTT
CAWSVSGTDTQYF
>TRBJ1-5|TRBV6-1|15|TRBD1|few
TGTGCCAGCAGTGAAGAGGACAGGGGCAATCAGCCCCAGCATTTT
CASSEEDRGNQPQHF
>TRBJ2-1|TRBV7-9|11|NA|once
TGTGCCAGCAGCGAGGGCAGGGTGGAGTTCTTC
CASSEGRVEFF
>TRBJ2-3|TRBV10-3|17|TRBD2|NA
TGTGCCATCAGGGGGGGACTAGCCTCGACTAGCACAGATACGCAGTATTTT
CAIRGGLASTSTDTQYF
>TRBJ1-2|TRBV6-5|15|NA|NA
TGTGCCAGCAGTCGCCTTGACCGAACGGGCTATGGCTACACCTTC
CASSRLDRTGYGYTF
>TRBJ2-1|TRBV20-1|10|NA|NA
TGCAGTGCGATGGGACTTGGGCAGTTCTTC
CSAMGLGQFF
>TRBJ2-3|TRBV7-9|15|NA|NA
TGTGCCAGCAGCTTAAGAGGGCTTAGCACAGATACGCAGTATTTT
CASSLRGLSTDTQYF
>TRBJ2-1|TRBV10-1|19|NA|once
TGCGCCAGCCGGGTTAGGGGGACCTCGCCCCGCAAGGGTATCAATGAGCAGTTCTTC
CASRVRGTSPRKGINEQFF
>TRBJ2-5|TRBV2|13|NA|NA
TGTGCCAGCACCATGAGGGGGGGAGAGACCCAGTACTTC
CASTMRGGETQYF
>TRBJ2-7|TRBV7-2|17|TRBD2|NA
TGTGCCAGCAGCCCCCACCGGACTAGCGGGAGAATGGACGAGCAGTACTTC
CASSPHRTSGRMDEQYF
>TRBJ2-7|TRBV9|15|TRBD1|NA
TGTGCCAGCAGCCTCCGGGACAGGGAGGGCGAAGAGCAGTACTTC
CASSLRDREGEEQYF
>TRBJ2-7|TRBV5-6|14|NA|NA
TGTGCCAGCAGCTTGGCCCCAGATCCCTACGAGCAGTACTTC
CASSLAPDPYEQYF
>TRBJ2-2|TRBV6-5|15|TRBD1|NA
TGTGCCAGCAGCCCAGACAGGGGCGGCACCGGGGAGCTGTTTTTT
CASSPDRGGTGELFF
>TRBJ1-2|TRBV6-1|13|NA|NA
TGTGCCAGCAGTGAACGGGATTCCTATGGCTACACCTTC
CASSERDSYGYTF
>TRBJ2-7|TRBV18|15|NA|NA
TGTGCCAGCTCACCGGGCCTATCTGAGGGCTACGAGCAGTACTTC
CASSPGLSEGYEQYF
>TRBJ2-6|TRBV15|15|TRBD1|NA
TGTGCCACCAGCACAGGGGGTTCTGGGGCCAACGTCCTGACTTTC
CATSTGGSGANVLTF
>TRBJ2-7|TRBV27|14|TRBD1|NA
TGTGCCAGCAGAGCCAGACAGGGAGACTACGAGCAGTACTTC
CASRARQGDYEQYF
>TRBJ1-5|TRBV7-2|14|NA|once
TGTGCCAGCAGCTTGAAAGCCCTGAATCAGCCCCAGCATTTT
CASSLKALNQPQHF
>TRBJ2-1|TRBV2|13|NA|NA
TGTGCCTTAGGAGGGGGCAGTTACAATGAGCAGTTCTTC
CALGGGSYNEQFF
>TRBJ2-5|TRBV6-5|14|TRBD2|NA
TGTGCCAGCACCTACGGGGCGGGAGGACAGACCCAGTACTTC
CASTYGAGGQTQYF
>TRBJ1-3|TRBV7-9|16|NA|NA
TGTGCCAGCAGCTTAGAAGGCGGGAACTCTGGAAACACCATATATTTT
CASSLEGGNSGNTIYF
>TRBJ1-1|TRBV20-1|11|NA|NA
TGCAGTGCTTACAGGAACACTGAAGCTTTCTTT
CSAYRNTEAFF
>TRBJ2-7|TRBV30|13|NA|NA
TGTGCCTGGAGTCCGGGACTTCTCTACGAGCAGTACTTC
CAWSPGLLYEQYF
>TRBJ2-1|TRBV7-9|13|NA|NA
TGTGCCAGCAGCTTACACTTCACGAATGAGCAGTTCTTC
CASSLHFTNEQFF
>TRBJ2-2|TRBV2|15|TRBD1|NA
TGTGCCAGCAGCGCGGGACAGGTCTTCCCCGGGGAGCTGTTTTTT
CASSAGQVFPGELFF
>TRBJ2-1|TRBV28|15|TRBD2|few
TGTGCCAGCAGTTCCCCTAGCGGGAGGTTCAATGAGCAGTTCTTC
CASSSPSGRFNEQFF
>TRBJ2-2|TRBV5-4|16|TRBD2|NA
TGTGCCAGCTCCGACCTGGTAGCGGGAAATACCGGGGAGCTGTTTTTT
CASSDLVAGNTGELFF
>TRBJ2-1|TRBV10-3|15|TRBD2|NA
TGTGCCATCAGTGGGGTTAGCGGGATCTACAATGAGCAGTTCTTC
CAISGVSGIYNEQFF
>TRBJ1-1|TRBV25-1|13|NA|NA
TGTGCCAGCACCGAAAGTGCGGGCGCCGGGGTCTTCTTT
CASTESAGAGVFF
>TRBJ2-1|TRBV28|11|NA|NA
TGTGCCAGCAGCTTGGTCAGTGAGCAGTTCTTC
CASSLVSEQFF
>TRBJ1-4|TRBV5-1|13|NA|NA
TGCGCCAGCAGCTTGACAGGGTATGAAAAACTGTTTTTT
CASSLTGYEKLFF
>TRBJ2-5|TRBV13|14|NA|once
TGTGCCAGCAGCGTCAGAATGGGGCATGAGACCCAGTACTTC
CASSVRMGHETQYF